One and the same sample provided the 32 T cell receptor beta chains below, sequenced in a study of shared clonotypes between healthy human individuals. Libraries were prepared by immunoSEQ multiplex PCR; TCRdb keeps only in-frame clonotypes and omits some of them. The repertoire has 550,000 to 850,000 clones, less than 85% of them found once; the top ten carry less than 2%. Sequencing was carried out using memory CD4+ T cells sorted from blood. The subset denotes: CD45RA-negative fraction. These receptors were collected from a woman in her 30s in good health.

CDR3 region: CASSYWGQGQETQYF. The DNA of the CDR3 is TGTGCCAGCAGTTACTGGGGACAGGGACAAGAGACCCAGTACTTC. The chain employs TRBV6-5 and TRBJ2-5; 9 bases line up with TRBD1. The ends lost 1 base at V and 2 bases at J; junction bases unmatched: 2. Germline values: CDR1 MNHEY, CDR2 SVGAGI. There are 15 residues in the CDR3.

This clone was seen a single time. The chain combines TRBV2 with TRBJ1-1; no definite D call. This CDR3 has 14 residues. V lost 3 bases, J lost 9 bases, and 17 bases lay in between. Germline V gene data show CDR1 as SNHLY and CDR2 as FYNNEI. The DNA for the CDR3 is TGTGCCAGCAGTGATGCGGGCGCGATCTCCCAAGCTTTCTTT. Amino acid sequence: CASSDAGAISQAFF.

As concerns this clone: The same CDR3 arises from other DNA sequences in this sample as well. The chain couples TRBV10-3 to TRBJ1-5; D unclear. Germline loops: CDR1 ENHRY, CDR2 SYGVKD. CDR3 length: 15 amino acids. Trimming removed 0 bases at V and 3 bases at J, with 9 bases between. CDR3: CAISESAGNNQPQHF. CDR3 bases: TGTGCCATCAGTGAGTCGGCTGGAAACAATCAGCCCCAGCATTTT.

The chain joins TRBV18 to TRBJ2-7; D ambiguous. The germline V and J ends were trimmed by 1 base and 3 bases, with 16 bases remaining between them. CDR1 is KGHSH, CDR2 LQKENI, per germline. The length of the CDR3 is 16 residues. The CDR3 DNA sequence: TGTGCCAGCTCACCACGAAGGGTCGGTGCATACTACGAGCAGTACTTC. The encoded protein is CASSPRRVGAYYEQYF.

With regard to this clone: Other DNA sequences in the sample encode the same CDR3. V gene TRBV5-1 combines with J gene TRBJ2-5, with D perhaps matching TRBD2 (6 bases). V dropped 2 bases and J dropped 2 bases, with 10 bases sitting between them. The CDR3 covers 14 residues. Germline V gene data show CDR1 as SGHRS and CDR2 as YFSETQ. The CDR3 is CASSFSGRQETQYF. The CDR3 DNA reads as TGCGCCAGCAGCTTTAGCGGAAGACAAGAGACCCAGTACTTC.

Ten or more counts support this clone. The J gene is TRBJ1-5, the V gene TRBV12-2. TRBV12-2 is deemed a pseudogene. The CDR3 is made up of 14 amino acids. The CDR3 is CASRLSLGWGPQHF. CDR3 DNA sequence: TGTGCAAGTCGCTTATCCTTAGGGTGGGGACCCCAGCATTTT.

In its sample, this clone was seen a few times. The chain couples TRBV28 to TRBJ2-7; unclear D gene. Germline V gene data show CDR1 as MDHEN and CDR2 as SYDVKM. Trimming took 3 bases from V and 6 from J, leaving 12 bases between them. The CDR3 extends over 13 amino acids. The CDR3 DNA reads TGTGCCAGCAGTTTTAGGGTTCTTAGCGAGCAGTACTTC. It yields the protein CASSFRVLSEQYF.

The chain is built from TRBV19 and TRBJ2-6; D uncertain. CDR1 is LNHDA, CDR2 SQIVND, per germline (reference sequence). V was cut by 3 bases and J by 0 bases, with 6 bases left in between. This CDR3 comprises 15 residues. In DNA form, the CDR3 reads TGTGCCAGTAGTATTCATTCCTCTGGGGCCAACGTCCTGACTTTC. As protein: CASSIHSSGANVLTF.

The CDR3 sequence: CASSDQLAGGRGNYEQYF. The CDR3 DNA is TGTGCCAGCAGTGACCAACTAGCGGGAGGGAGAGGGAACTACGAGCAGTACTTC. This chain connects TRBV6-4 to TRBJ2-7, with 13 bases identical to TRBD2. Germline assignment: CDR1 MRHNA and CDR2 SNTAGT. The CDR3 is 18 amino acids. V gave up 2 bases and J gave up 3 bases; unmatched junction bases: 10.

V usage is TRBV6-6 and J usage is TRBJ1-5, with D uncertain. The CDR3 contains 14 residues. Trimming pared 5 bases from V and 10 bases from J, leaving 18 bases between. Germline V gives CDR1 MNHNY, CDR2 SVGAGI (reference sequence). CDR3 DNA: TGTGCCAGCAGTCGACCCTCACTGGGCGAACCCCAGCATTTT. This sequence encodes CASSRPSLGEPQHF.

At least ten counts were recorded for this clone. The chain is built from TRBV28 and TRBJ1-2; TRBD1 aligns across 7 bases. This CDR3 comprises 17 residues. V shed 5 bases and J 1 base; nucleotides not matched to a gene: 13. Per germline, CDR1 MDHEN and CDR2 SYDVKM. CDR3 nucleotides: TGTGCCAGCAGTGATACAGGGGTCCCACAACGTAACTATGGCTACACCTTC. Translated, it gives CASSDTGVPQRNYGYTF.

A single count supports this clone. The chain employs TRBV11-2 and TRBJ2-7; 9 nucleotides agree with TRBD2. The CDR3 totals 15 residues. The J segment lost 2 bases and the V segment lost 6 bases, leaving 8 bases of the junction unmatched. The germline CDR1 and CDR2 sequences are SGHAT and FQNNGV. In DNA form, the CDR3 reads TGTGCCAGCAGATCACGAGCGGGAGGTCCCTACGAGCAGTACTTC. Translating it yields CASRSRAGGPYEQYF.

This clone was found a few times. V and J are TRBV29-1 and TRBJ2-7, with D maybe TRBD1 (5 bases). The CDR3 covers 11 residues. The V and J ends lost 4 bases and 3 bases respectively, with 7 bases between them. CDR1 is SQVTM and CDR2 is ANQGSEA in the germline V gene. CDR3 bases: TGCAGCGTTGTCAGGGACTACGAGCAGTACTTC. This gives the protein CSVVRDYEQYF.

CDR3 protein: CASLDRGRTSGRLNEQFF. In nucleotides, the CDR3 is TGTGCCAGTTTAGACAGGGGGCGAACTAGCGGGAGACTAAATGAGCAGTTCTTC. The genes are TRBV19 and TRBJ2-1, with a tentative D call TRBD2 (11 bases). Germline CDR1 reads LNHDA; CDR2 reads SQIVND (reference sequence). CDR3 size: 18 residues. The germline V and J ends were trimmed by 8 bases and 7 bases, with 30 bases remaining between them.

CDR3 sequence reads: CASSLGQASNEQYF. In nucleotides, the CDR3 is TGCGCCAGCAGCTTGGGACAGGCTTCTAACGAGCAGTACTTC. The chain is built from TRBV5-1 and TRBJ2-7, with a weak D call TRBD1 (6 bases). The germline CDR1 and CDR2 sequences are SGHRS and YFSETQ. V gave up 0 bases and J gave up 5 bases, with 12 bases separating them. CDR3 size: 14 residues.

The chain uses TRBV19 and TRBJ2-5; TRBD2 matches 7 bases. The CDR3 consists of 14 residues. Trimming took 2 bases from V and 3 from J; bases not matched to a gene: 3. Germline-derived CDR1 and CDR2 are LNHDA and SQIVND (reference sequence). CDR3 residues: CASSISGGKETQYF. CDR3 DNA: TGTGCCAGTAGTATATCGGGAGGAAAAGAGACCCAGTACTTC.

On this clone: Additional DNA sequences in this sample encode the identical CDR3. This chain connects TRBV29-1 to TRBJ2-5; D gene ambiguous. The germline CDR1 and CDR2 sequences are SQVTM and ANQGSEA. Trimming took 6 bases from V and 5 from J, leaving 10 bases between them. This CDR3 is built from 11 residues. CDR3 amino acids: CSVGEGETQYF. DNA for the CDR3: TGCAGCGTCGGAGAAGGGGAGACCCAGTACTTC.

As regards this clone: Distinct nucleotide sequences in the sample also encode this CDR3. This chain connects TRBV28 to TRBJ1-5, with D unresolved. The germline V gene encodes CDR1 MDHEN and CDR2 SYDVKM. The V end lost 2 bases, the J end lost 4 bases, and 3 bases lay between the germline ends. The CDR3 consists of 12 residues. CDR3 protein: CASSLQNQPQHF. The CDR3 DNA follows: TGTGCCAGCAGTTTACAAAATCAGCCCCAGCATTTT.

The V call is TRBV5-6, the J call TRBJ2-7; D could derive from TRBD1 or TRBD2 (5 bases each). Trimming shortened V by 1 base and J by 7 bases, and 18 bases separated the two germline ends. There are 15 residues in the CDR3. From germline, CDR1 is SGHDT and CDR2 YYEEEE. The chain's CDR3 is CASSLWGTGSGEQYF. The CDR3 nucleotides are TGTGCCAGCAGCTTGTGGGGCACTGGATCGGGAGAGCAGTACTTC.

This clone was recorded only once. This chain links TRBV2 with TRBJ2-6; 10 bases fit TRBD1. The V gene's germline CDR1 is SNHLY and CDR2 FYNNEI. J gave up 12 bases and V 5 bases, and 7 bases lay outside the gene matches. The CDR3 has 14 amino acids. CDR3 residues: CASSPDRGRIVLTF. The CDR3 bases are TGTGCCAGCAGTCCCGACAGGGGGCGTATCGTCCTGACTTTC. Combining the CDR3 with reference TRBV2 and TRBJ2-6 gives the whole variable domain EPEVTQTPSHQVTQMGQEVILRCVPISNHLYFYWYRQILGQKVEFLVSFYNNEISEKSEIFDDQFSVERPDGSNFTLKIRSTKLEDSAMYFCASSPDRGRIVLTFGAGSRLTVL.

Turning to this clone: Other DNA sequences within the sample encode an identical CDR3. The chain links TRBV11-2 to TRBJ1-4, with TRBD1 matching over 8 bases. Germline V gives CDR1 SGHAT, CDR2 FQNNGV. The V and J ends lost 5 bases and 5 bases, in that order; junction bases with no gene match: 7. The CDR3 has 15 residues. The CDR3 DNA is TGTGCCAGCAGCCCCAGACAGGGGCGGAATGAAAAACTGTTTTTT. Amino acid sequence: CASSPRQGRNEKLFF.

The rearrangement uses TRBV7-9 and TRBJ2-1, with TRBD2 identical over 8 bases. The germline V gene encodes CDR1 SEHNR and CDR2 FQNEAQ (reference sequence). CDR3 length equals 16 residues. Trimming took 4 bases from V and 4 from J; bases not matched to a gene: 9. The CDR3 reads CASSYRPGLDYNEQFF. The DNA of the CDR3 is TGTGCCAGCAGCTACCGGCCGGGACTAGATTACAATGAGCAGTTCTTC. Using reference TRBV7-9 and TRBJ2-1 for the parts outside the CDR3, the full variable domain is DTGVSQNPRHKITKRGQNVTFRCDPISEHNRLYWYRQTLGQGPEFLTYFQNEAQLEKSRLLSDRFSAERPKGSFSTLEIQRTEQGDSAMYLCASSYRPGLDYNEQFFGPGTRLTVL.

The DNA of the CDR3 is TGTGCCGCCCAGGGCCAAAACTTTCAAGCTTTCTTT. Amino acids: CAAQGQNFQAFF. This chain connects TRBV6-5 to TRBJ1-1; the D gene is possibly TRBD1 (5 bases). CDR3 size: 12 residues. Trimming left V 11 bases short and J 9 bases short, with 19 bases between. CDR1 is MNHEY, CDR2 SVGAGI, per germline.

V is TRBV7-9 and J is TRBJ1-2; D is undetermined. The germline CDR1 and CDR2 sequences are SEHNR and FQNEAQ (reference sequence). Trimming stripped 0 bases from V and 8 bases from J, with 10 bases between. CDR3 length: 13 amino acids. CDR3 bases: TGTGCCAGCAGCTTAGCTGGGAGACACGGCTACACCTTC. It specifies CASSLAGRHGYTF.

V is TRBV28 and J is TRBJ1-5; D gene uncertain. The CDR3 contains 17 residues. Trimming shortened V by 2 bases and J by 0 bases, and 14 bases separated the two germline ends. CDR1 and CDR2 from the germline V gene are MDHEN and SYDVKM. The CDR3 loop is CASSLGRSPYSNQPQHF. Written as DNA, the CDR3 is TGTGCCAGCAGTTTAGGCCGGTCGCCCTATAGCAATCAGCCCCAGCATTTT.

The gene calls are TRBV28 and TRBJ2-5; no definite D call. V was clipped by 6 bases and J by 4 bases, with 21 bases between them. The CDR3 contains 16 residues. Germline V gene data show CDR1 as MDHEN and CDR2 as SYDVKM. CDR3 sequence reads: CASSTPPGNGPETQYF. For the CDR3, the DNA is TGTGCCAGCAGCACCCCCCCAGGAAACGGTCCAGAGACCCAGTACTTC.

This clone was recorded once. The chain uses TRBV7-3 and TRBJ1-1; D gene unclear. The germline V gene has CDR1 SGHTA and CDR2 FQGTGA. The CDR3 loop spans 15 amino acids. The V gene lost 3 bases and the J gene lost 0 bases, with 11 bases spanning the gap. CDR3 region: CASSFNEGMNTEAFF. The CDR3, as DNA: TGTGCCAGCAGCTTCAACGAGGGCATGAACACTGAAGCTTTCTTT.

The chain recombines TRBV5-4 with TRBJ2-7; the match to TRBD1 covers 7 bases. Germline CDR1 reads SGHNT; CDR2 reads YYREEE (reference sequence). This CDR3 has 12 residues. V was pared by 4 bases and J by 5 bases, with 3 bases of the junction left unmatched. The CDR3 DNA reads TGTGCCAGCAGCACTCAGGGGGACGAGCAGTACTTC. It translates to CASSTQGDEQYF.

V usage is TRBV9 and J usage is TRBJ2-5; D call uncertain. Germline V lookup: CDR1 SGDLS, CDR2 YYNGEE. This CDR3 spans 16 amino acids. The V end lost 1 base, the J end lost 4 bases, and 17 bases lay between the germline ends. CDR3 nucleotide sequence: TGTGCCAGCAGCGTAATGGGTCGCCGACCTGGAGAGACCCAGTACTTC. Translation gives CASSVMGRRPGETQYF.

This clone was observed at least ten times. The V call is TRBV30, the J call TRBJ2-5; the D call may be TRBD1 or TRBD2 (5 bases each). Per the germline V gene, CDR1 is GTSNPN and CDR2 is SVGIG (reference sequence). With 5 bases removed from V and 4 bases from J, the gap between germline ends came to 14 bases. The CDR3 loop spans 13 amino acids. CDR3 DNA: TGTGCCTGGGGGGGACCTTGGGCAGAGACCCAGTACTTC. This codes for CAWGGPWAETQYF.

This clone was recorded a few times. The chain combines TRBV5-1 with TRBJ1-2; TRBD1 matches at 8 bases. Per germline, CDR1 SGHRS and CDR2 YFSETQ. With V trimmed by 1 base and J by 2 bases, 10 bases remained unmatched. This CDR3 contains 17 residues. The CDR3 region has the DNA TGCGCCAGCAGCTTGTGGGGACAGGCGCCCCGGAACTATGGCTACACCTTC. Translation gives CASSLWGQAPRNYGYTF.

The V gene is TRBV7-8, the J gene TRBJ1-2; no firm D call. V gave up 1 base and J gave up 2 bases, with 5 bases separating them. This CDR3 comprises 13 residues. CDR1 SGHVS and CDR2 FQNEAQ come from the germline V gene. CDR3 residues: CASSLDGNYGYTF. The CDR3 DNA reads TGTGCCAGCAGCTTAGACGGAAACTATGGCTACACCTTC.